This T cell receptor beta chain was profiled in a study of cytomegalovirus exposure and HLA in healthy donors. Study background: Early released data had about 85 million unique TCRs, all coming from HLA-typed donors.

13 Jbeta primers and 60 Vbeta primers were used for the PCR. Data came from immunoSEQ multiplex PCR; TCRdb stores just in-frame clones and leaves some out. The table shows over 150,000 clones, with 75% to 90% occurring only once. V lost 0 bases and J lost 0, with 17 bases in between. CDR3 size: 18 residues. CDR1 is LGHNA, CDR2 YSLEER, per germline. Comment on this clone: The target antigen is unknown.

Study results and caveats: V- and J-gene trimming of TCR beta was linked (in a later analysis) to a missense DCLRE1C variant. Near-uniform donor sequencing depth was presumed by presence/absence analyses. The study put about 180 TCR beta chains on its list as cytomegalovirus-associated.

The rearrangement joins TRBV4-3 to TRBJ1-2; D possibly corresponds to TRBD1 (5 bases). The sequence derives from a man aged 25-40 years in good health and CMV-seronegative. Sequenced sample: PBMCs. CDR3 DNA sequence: TGCGCCAGCAGCCAAGAGATTGGACAAGTAGGAACTAACTATGGCTACACCTTC. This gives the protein CASSQEIGQVGTNYGYTF.